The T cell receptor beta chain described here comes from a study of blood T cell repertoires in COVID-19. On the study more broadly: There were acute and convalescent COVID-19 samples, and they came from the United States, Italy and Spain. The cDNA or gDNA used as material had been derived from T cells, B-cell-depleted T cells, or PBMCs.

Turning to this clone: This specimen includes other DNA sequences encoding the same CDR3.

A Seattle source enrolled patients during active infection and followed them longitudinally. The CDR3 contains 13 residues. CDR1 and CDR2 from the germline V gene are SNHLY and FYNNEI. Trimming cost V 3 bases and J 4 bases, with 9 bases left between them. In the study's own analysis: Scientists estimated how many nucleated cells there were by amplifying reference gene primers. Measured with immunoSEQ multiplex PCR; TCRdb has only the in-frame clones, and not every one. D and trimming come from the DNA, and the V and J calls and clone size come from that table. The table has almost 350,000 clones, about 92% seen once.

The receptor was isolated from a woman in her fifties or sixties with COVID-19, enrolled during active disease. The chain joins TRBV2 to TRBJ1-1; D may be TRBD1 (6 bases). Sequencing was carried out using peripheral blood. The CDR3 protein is CASSDRGITEAFF. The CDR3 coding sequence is TGTGCCAGCAGTGATAGGGGGATCACTGAAGCTTTCTTT.